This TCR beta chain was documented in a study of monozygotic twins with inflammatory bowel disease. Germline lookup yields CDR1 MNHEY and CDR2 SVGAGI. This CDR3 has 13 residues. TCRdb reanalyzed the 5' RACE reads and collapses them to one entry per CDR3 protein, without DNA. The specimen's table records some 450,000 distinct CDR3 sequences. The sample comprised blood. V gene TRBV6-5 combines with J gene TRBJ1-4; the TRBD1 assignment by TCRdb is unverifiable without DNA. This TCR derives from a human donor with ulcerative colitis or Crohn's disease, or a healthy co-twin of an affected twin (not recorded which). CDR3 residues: CASSYSSGGKLFF.